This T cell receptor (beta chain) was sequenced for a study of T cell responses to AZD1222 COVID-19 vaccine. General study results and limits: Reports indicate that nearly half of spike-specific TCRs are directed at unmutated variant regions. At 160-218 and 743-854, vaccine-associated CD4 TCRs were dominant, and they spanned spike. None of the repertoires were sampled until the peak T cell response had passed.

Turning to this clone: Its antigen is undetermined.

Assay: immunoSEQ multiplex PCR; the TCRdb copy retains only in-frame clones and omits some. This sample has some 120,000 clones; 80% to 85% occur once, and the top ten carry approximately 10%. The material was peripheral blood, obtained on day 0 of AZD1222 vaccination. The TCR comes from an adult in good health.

DNA for the CDR3: TGTGCCAGCAGGCGGGACAGACAAGGAAAACTGTTTTTT. This translates into CASRRDRQGKLFF. This chain uses TRBV28 with TRBJ1-4, with 7 bases identical to TRBD1. CDR3 length equals 13 residues. CDR1 and CDR2 (germline): MDHEN, SYDVKM. Trimming at V came to 6 bases and at J to 10 bases, leaving 8 bases not matched to a gene.